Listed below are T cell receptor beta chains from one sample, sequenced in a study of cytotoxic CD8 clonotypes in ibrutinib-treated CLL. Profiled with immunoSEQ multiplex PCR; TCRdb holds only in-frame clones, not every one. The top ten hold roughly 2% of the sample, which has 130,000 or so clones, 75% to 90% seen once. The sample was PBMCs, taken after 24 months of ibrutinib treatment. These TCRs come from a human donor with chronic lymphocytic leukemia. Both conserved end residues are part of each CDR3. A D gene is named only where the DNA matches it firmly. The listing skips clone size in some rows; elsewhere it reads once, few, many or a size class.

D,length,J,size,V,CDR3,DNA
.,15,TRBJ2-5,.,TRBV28,CASSDDRGQWETQYF,TGTGCCAGCAGCGACGATCGGGGCCAGTGGGAGACCCAGTACTTC
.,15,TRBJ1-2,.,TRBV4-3,CASSQGPARGYGYTF,TGCGCCAGCAGCCAAGGGCCAGCTCGGGGCTATGGCTACACCTTC
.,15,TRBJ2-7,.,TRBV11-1,CASSPDTSSSYEQYF,TGTGCCAGCAGCCCGGACACATCGAGCTCCTACGAGCAGTACTTC
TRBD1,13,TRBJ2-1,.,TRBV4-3,CASSHHQGAGQFF,TGCGCCAGCAGCCACCACCAGGGGGCTGGGCAGTTCTTC
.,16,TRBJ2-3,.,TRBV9,CASSVVPVLRTDTQYF,TGTGCCAGCAGCGTAGTTCCGGTTCTCCGAACAGATACGCAGTATTTT
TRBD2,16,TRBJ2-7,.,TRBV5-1,CASSLTGTSGSREQYF,TGCGCCAGCAGCCTAACCGGGACTAGCGGCTCAAGGGAGCAGTACTTC
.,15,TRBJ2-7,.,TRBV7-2,CASSLAAGYSYEQYF,TGTGCCAGCAGCTTAGCGGCAGGGTACTCCTACGAGCAGTACTTC
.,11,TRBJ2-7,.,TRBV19,CASLTHYEQYF,TGTGCCAGCCTGACTCATTACGAGCAGTACTTC
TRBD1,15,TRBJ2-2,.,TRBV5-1,CASSSRSGGGGELFF,TGCGCCAGCAGCTCCCGGTCAGGGGGTGGCGGGGAGCTGTTTTTT
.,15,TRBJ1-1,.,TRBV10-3,CAISESTGKNTEAFF,TGTGCCATCAGTGAGTCGACCGGGAAGAACACTGAAGCTTTCTTT
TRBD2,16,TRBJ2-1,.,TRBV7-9,CASIRTSGRASNEQFF,TGTGCCAGCATCCGGACTAGCGGGAGGGCCAGCAATGAGCAGTTCTTC
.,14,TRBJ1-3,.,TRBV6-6,CASSRDLSGNTIYF,TGTGCCAGCAGCAGGGATCTCTCTGGAAACACCATATATTTT
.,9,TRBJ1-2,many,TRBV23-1,CASPYGYTF,TGCGCCAGCCCCTATGGCTACACCTTC
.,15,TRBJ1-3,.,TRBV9,CASQQGGGSGNTIYF,TGTGCCAGCCAACAAGGGGGAGGCTCTGGAAACACCATATATTTT
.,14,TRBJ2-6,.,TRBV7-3,CASSVSSGANVLTF,TGTGCCAGCAGCGTTAGCTCTGGGGCCAACGTCCTGACTTTC
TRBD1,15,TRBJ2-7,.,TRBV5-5,CASSSLRTGGYEQYF,TGTGCCAGCAGCTCCCTCCGGACAGGGGGATACGAGCAGTACTTC
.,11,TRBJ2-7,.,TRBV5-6,CASNLASEQYF,TGTGCCAGCAACTTAGCGAGCGAGCAGTACTTC
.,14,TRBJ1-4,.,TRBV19,CASRYREENEKLFF,TGTGCCAGTAGGTACAGGGAGGAGAATGAAAAACTGTTTTTT
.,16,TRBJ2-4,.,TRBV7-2,CASSFGGAIAKNIQYF,TGTGCCAGCTCCTTTGGGGGGGCCATTGCCAAAAACATTCAGTACTTC